This T cell receptor beta chain was captured by sequencing in a study of blood T cell repertoires in COVID-19 (dated by TCRdb to about 2020). General notes on the study: Collaborator samples came from the United States, Italy and Spain and covered acute and convalescent phases of COVID-19. A freely available public database, intended as a resource for researchers studying the immune response to SARS-CoV-2, is where the repertoires were released. The prospective study material was composed of cDNA or gDNA derived from T cells, B-cell-depleted T cells, or PBMCs. The dataset comprised deeply sampled blood TCRbeta repertoires from subjects exposed to, actively infected with, or recovered from COVID-19. HLA class I and class II types, where available, came from metadata supplied by the sample provider rather than from assay-based typing. A de-identified subject ID, COVID-19 status, age in years and sex were almost always included in the sample metadata. Samples were obtained from the ongoing ImmuneRACE study (first 160 participants) and from about 1,300 subjects provided by 6 global collaborators.

CDR1 and CDR2 are read off the germline V gene as SNHLY and FYNNEI. V and J are truncated by 6 bases and 5 bases respectively, leaving an intervening sequence of 10 bases. The CDR3, from cysteine to phenylalanine, totals 12 residues. The only DNA kept is the CDR3, 36 bases in frame from the first base. TCRbeta CDR3 regions were amplified from genomic DNA by means of the immunoSEQ Assay, a bias-controlled multiplex PCR. As for the authors' bioinformatics: Nucleated cell counts per sample were estimated from amplification of reference gene primers within the assay. To quantify the absolute abundance of each unique TCRbeta CDR3 rearrangement, sequence reads were collapsed and filtered. For each sample, productive Simpson clonality was calculated as the square root of Simpson's diversity index across productive rearrangements. In TCRdb, the immuneACCESS table is reduced to in-frame sequences with V and J assigned. These tables do not hold every clone; where another copy was compared, an unresolved V gene accounts for under half, and the others remain unexplained. Clone size and V and J calls were adopted from that table, with D and trimming inferred from the DNA. For this sample the table gives approximately 210,000 clones, of which approximately 89% were detected only once. The leading ten clones occupy 4% to 5.5% of the sample.

Summary of the overall study and its limitations: The amount of clinical and demographic metadata varied by source and participant and was provided uncurated.

Each collaborating institution followed its own protocols to collect whole blood in K2EDTA tubes. Collaborator samples were shipped for TCRbeta analysis as frozen whole blood, isolated PBMCs, or DNA extracted from either sample type. About this clone itself: Its antigen has not been determined. No per-base quality is available; no much larger clone lies one base away.

The sequencing sample was made of peripheral blood. The clonotype comes from a woman aged 40 to 49 with acute or convalescent COVID-19. The rearranged segments are TRBV2 and TRBJ1-2, and the D gene may be TRBD1, 5 bases matching. For the CDR3, the sequence is CASSLSGYGYTF. The nucleotide sequence reads TGTGCCAGCAGCCTTTCAGGGTATGGCTACACCTTC.